This is a list of T cell receptor beta chains from one sample in a study of Ad26.COV2.S vaccination and SARS-CoV-2 variants. Produced via immunoSEQ multiplex PCR; TCRdb's table is partial and in-frame only. The profile shows some 410,000 clones, 92% of them singletons. The source was peripheral blood, collected in a trial of Ad26.COV2.S vaccine versus placebo. The origin of the receptors is a person between 18 and 59 years old who received the Ad26.COV2.S COVID-19 vaccine or a placebo. Each CDR3 is given with its conserved first and last residue. D genes are given only for firm matches. The size field is filled for only some rows; it gives once, few, many or a size class.

CASSQDPRDTYEQYF TGTGCCAGCAGCCAAGATCCGCGGGACACCTACGAGCAGTACTTC TRBV3-1/TRBV3-2 - TRBJ2-7 -
CSVETLTYEQYF TGCAGCGTTGAAACCCTCACCTACGAGCAGTACTTC TRBV29-1 - TRBJ2-7 -
CASSSTDRGNQPQHF TGTGCCAGCAGCTCCACCGACAGGGGCAATCAGCCCCAGCATTTT TRBV7-6 - TRBJ1-5 TRBD1
CASSQGGMSGYTF TGCGCCAGCAGCCAAGGGGGGATGAGTGGCTACACCTTC TRBV4-3 - TRBJ1-2 -
CASSSETYEQYF TGTGCCAGCAGCTCGGAAACATACGAGCAGTACTTC TRBV7-2 - TRBJ2-7 -
CASSLSFARATDTQYF TGTGCCAGCAGTTTATCTTTCGCCCGAGCGACAGATACGCAGTATTTT TRBV27 - TRBJ2-3 -
CASSFELAGRGTQYF TGTGCCAGCAGTTTTGAACTAGCGGGGCGTGGGACCCAGTACTTC TRBV28 - TRBJ2-5 TRBD2
CASSPTGTSFNEQYF TGTGCCAGCAGTCCTACCGGGACTAGTTTCAACGAGCAGTACTTC TRBV5-4 - TRBJ2-7 TRBD2
CASSPNTGREQYF TGTGCCAGCTCACCCAATACTGGGAGAGAGCAGTACTTC TRBV18 - TRBJ2-7 -
CASSLGPSSYNSPLHF TGTGCCAGCAGCTTAGGGCCGAGCTCCTATAATTCACCCCTCCACTTT TRBV7-2 - TRBJ1-6 -
CASSPALADFTDTQYF TGTGCCAGCAGCCCCGCCTTAGCGGACTTCACAGATACGCAGTATTTT TRBV3-1/TRBV3-2 - TRBJ2-3 -
CAMPRGAAVDTQYF TGTGCCATGCCAAGGGGGGCCGCAGTTGATACGCAGTATTTT TRBV7-9 - TRBJ2-3 -
CASSLESGGPYEQYF TGTGCCAGCAGCTTAGAAAGCGGGGGACCCTACGAGCAGTACTTC TRBV7-2 - TRBJ2-7 TRBD2
CASGQGFGNSPLHF TGTGCTAGCGGTCAGGGTTTCGGGAATTCACCCCTCCACTTT TRBV12-5 - TRBJ1-6 -
CASSPNQETQYF TGTGCCAGCAGCCCTAACCAAGAGACCCAGTACTTC TRBV7-2 - TRBJ2-5 -
CASSQALAGETNEQFF TGCGCCAGCAGCCAAGCGCTAGCGGGGGAGACCAATGAGCAGTTCTTC TRBV4-3 - TRBJ2-1 TRBD2
CASKYREGYGYTF TGTGCCAGCAAATACAGGGAGGGCTATGGCTACACCTTC TRBV6-5 - TRBJ1-2 -
CASSLTGASGEQYF TGTGCCAGCAGTTTGACAGGGGCATCGGGAGAGCAGTACTTC TRBV27 - TRBJ2-7 TRBD1
CASSYLSSNQPQHF TGTGCCAGCAGTTACTTGTCCAGCAATCAGCCCCAGCATTTT TRBV6-2/TRBV6-3 few TRBJ1-5 -
CASSYRTSGPTGELFF TGTGCCAGCAGTTACAGGACTAGCGGGCCCACCGGGGAGCTGTTTTTT TRBV6-5 - TRBJ2-2 TRBD2
CASGGVGQPQHF TGTGCCAGCGGAGGGGTGGGTCAGCCCCAGCATTTT TRBV2 - TRBJ1-5 -
CASSLRGAWGEAFF TGTGCCAGCAGTTTACGGGGGGCCTGGGGTGAAGCTTTCTTT TRBV27 - TRBJ1-1 -
CASSPGLATDTQYF TGTGCCAGCAGCCCGGGACTAGCGACAGATACGCAGTATTTT TRBV7-2 - TRBJ2-3 TRBD2
CASSPSSDRGRGDTQYF TGTGCCAGCAGCCCTAGCTCGGACAGGGGGAGGGGAGATACGCAGTATTTT TRBV11-2 - TRBJ2-3 TRBD1
CASSSDRILSYEQYF TGTGCCAGCTCAAGCGACAGGATACTCTCCTACGAGCAGTACTTC TRBV18 - TRBJ2-7 -
CASSQTLGDIGPEAFF TGCGCCAGCAGCCAAACCTTGGGGGACATCGGCCCTGAAGCTTTCTTT TRBV4-1 - TRBJ1-1 -
CASSFSSSYEQYF TGTGCCAGCAGCTTCAGTAGCTCTTACGAGCAGTACTTC TRBV7-9 - TRBJ2-7 -
CAGRNTEAFF TGTGCCGGTCGGAACACTGAAGCTTTCTTT TRBV30 - TRBJ1-1 -
CASSYDLGQPQHF TGTGCCAGCAGCTATGATTTGGGCCAGCCCCAGCATTTT TRBV7-6 - TRBJ1-5 -
CASSFLQNSNQPQHF TGTGCCAGCAGCTTCCTTCAGAATAGCAATCAGCCCCAGCATTTT TRBV7-8 - TRBJ1-5 -
CASRADRAYEQYF TGTGCCAGCAGGGCGGACAGGGCGTACGAGCAGTACTTC TRBV7-9 - TRBJ2-7 TRBD1
CASSLAGTGGSQPQHF TGTGCCAGCAGCTTGGCCGGGACAGGGGGATCTCAGCCCCAGCATTTT TRBV11-2 - TRBJ1-5 TRBD1
CASSPTDNYGYTF TGTGCCAGCAGCCCGACAGATAACTATGGCTACACCTTC TRBV11-2 - TRBJ1-2 -
CATSDLGGGPNTGELFF TGTGCCACCAGTGACCTCGGGGGGGGCCCAAACACCGGGGAGCTGTTTTTT TRBV24-1 - TRBJ2-2 TRBD2
CASSLGTLYEQYF TGTGCCAGCAGCTTGGGGACACTCTACGAGCAGTACTTC TRBV5-4 - TRBJ2-7 -
CASSPRGRGPYGYTF TGTGCCAGCAGCCCCCGGGGGCGGGGGCCCTATGGCTACACCTTC TRBV3-1/TRBV3-2 - TRBJ1-2 -
CASSYQQEITEAFF TGTGCCAGCAGTTACCAGCAGGAGATCACTGAAGCTTTCTTT TRBV6-2/TRBV6-3 - TRBJ1-1 -
CATHQSSGVYNEQFF TGTGCCACCCATCAGTCTAGCGGGGTCTACAATGAGCAGTTCTTC TRBV27 - TRBJ2-1 TRBD2
CAWSVQVYQPQHF TGTGCCTGGAGTGTACAAGTCTACCAGCCCCAGCATTTT TRBV30 once TRBJ1-5 -
CASSHVSEAFF TGTGCCAGCAGCCATGTGTCCGAAGCTTTCTTT TRBV12-3/TRBV12-4 once TRBJ1-1 -
CASSQDPDTLLNTEAFF TGCGCCAGCAGCCAAGATCCGGATACTCTTCTGAACACTGAAGCTTTCTTT TRBV4-1 - TRBJ1-1 -
CSAGAGREAFF TGCAGTGCTGGGGCGGGCAGGGAAGCTTTCTTT TRBV20-1 - TRBJ1-1 -